Here is one T cell receptor beta chain with its context. The target of this receptor is not known. Per-base quality was not reported, and no clone a single base away is much larger than it. This sample was included in a study of radiotherapy plus CTLA-4 blockade in lung cancer (dated by TCRdb to 2016 to 2019). About the full investigation: Objective responses occurred in approximately 19% of enrolled patients, and around 29% achieved disease control. Paper-wide results and their limitations: Increased serum interferon-beta after radiation, together with early dynamic changes in blood T cell clones, were reported to be the strongest predictors of response. After treatment with radiotherapy and ipilimumab, TCR clones that came from tumors expanded in the peripheral blood.

Receptors were amplified or captured by the immunoSEQ multiplex PCR assay. In TCRdb, the immuneACCESS table is reduced to in-frame sequences with V and J assigned. These tables do not hold every clone; where another copy was compared, an unresolved V gene accounts for under half, and the others remain unexplained. This sample lists around 82,000 clones; around 79% were detected once. Under 25% of the sample rests with the top ten. The CDR3 spans 14 residues, from the cysteine through the phenylalanine. Just CDR3 DNA is preserved here, 42 bases in frame from base 1. CDR1 and CDR2, per the germline V gene (reference sequence), are LNHDA and SQIVND. V loses 5 bases, J loses 4 bases, and the germline ends lie 11 bases apart. In this study, focal radiation therapy paired with CTLA-4 blockade (ipilimumab) was tested in patients who had chemo-refractory metastatic non-small-cell lung cancer.

Recombination linked TRBV19 to TRBJ1-4; the D gene is not confidently resolved. The material sequenced was peripheral blood, taken from a patient treated with radiotherapy plus ipilimumab. The clonotype originates from a human donor with non-small cell lung cancer whose response to radiotherapy plus ipilimumab could not be evaluated. Some clones in this sample may be carry-over from other donors' samples. The DNA reads as follows: TGTGCCAGTAGTTTGGGCGAAAATAATGAAAAACTGTTTTTT. This sequence encodes CASSLGENNEKLFF.